Detailed here is one T cell receptor (beta chain). Antigen: not known. These data are taken from a study of CD8 T cells in ankylosing spondylitis. Study-level results: In the blood and synovial fluid of reactive arthritis, some motif variants had been previously reported. About 8 highly homologous variants made up a TCR beta motif that seemed to typify ankylosing spondylitis blood. Clones linked to the disease showed a CD8+ phenotype. They occurred at relatively low frequencies in peripheral blood.

Trimming shortened V by 4 bases and J by 8 bases, and 16 bases separated the two germline ends. The germline V gene encodes CDR1 SGHRS and CDR2 YFSETQ. This CDR3 spans 14 amino acids. Quantitative 5'-RACE with molecular barcodes was used to make the TCR beta libraries. TCRdb redid the calling of the 5' RACE reads with MiXCR, one entry per CDR3 protein. This repertoire shows 250,000 or so distinct CDR3 sequences, 18% found once; its top ten account for approximately 32%. The chain is built from TRBV5-1 and TRBJ2-1; no clear D gene. This clonotype was obtained from a male donor with ankylosing spondylitis or in good health (not recorded which). Sequenced material: blood, either unsorted or a sorted T cell fraction (not recorded which). The CDR3 loop is CASSDGILTDEQFF. CDR3 nucleotides: TGCGCCAGCAGCGACGGAATACTGACCGATGAGCAGTTCTTC.